Below are 13 T cell receptor beta chains sequenced from a single sample in a study of cytomegalovirus exposure and HLA in healthy donors. In the PCR, 60 Vbeta and 13 Jbeta primers were used. Method: immunoSEQ multiplex PCR; TCRdb's copy keeps in-frame clones and lacks some. The data contain about 180,000 clones, about 79% of them singletons. The sequenced sample consisted of PBMCs. The receptor set was obtained from a man between 18 and 35 years old in good health and CMV-seronegative.

Note on this clone: This sample also contains other DNA sequences that code for the same CDR3. The chain employs TRBV5-1 and TRBJ2-3, with TRBD2 matching over 10 bases. The CDR3 is 15 amino acids. After removal of 2 bases from V and 3 bases from J, the junction contained 3 bases not matched to a gene. From germline, CDR1 is SGHRS and CDR2 YFSETQ. DNA of the CDR3: TGCGCCAGCAGCTTAGCGGGGGGGCCGACAGATACGCAGTATTTT. Translation: CASSLAGGPTDTQYF.

This clone was picked up one time. V is TRBV7-9 and J is TRBJ1-5; D gene uncertain. CDR1 and CDR2 (germline): SEHNR, FQNEAQ (reference sequence). CDR3 length equals 16 residues. Trimming cost V 1 base and J 7 bases, with 17 bases left between them. The DNA for the CDR3 is TGTGCCAGCAGCTTAGTAAGTTCAGGCGCCAGGCAGCCCCAGCATTTT. Residues: CASSLVSSGARQPQHF.

V gene TRBV5-4 combines with J gene TRBJ1-2; TRBD1 agrees at 9 bases. Looked up from germline, CDR1 is SGHNT and CDR2 is YYREEE (reference sequence). CDR3 length: 14 amino acids. V shed 4 bases and J 3 bases; nucleotides not matched to a gene: 4. CDR3 amino acids: CASSPGQGHYGYTF. In DNA, the CDR3 is TGTGCCAGCAGCCCGGGACAGGGACACTATGGCTACACCTTC.

The chain links TRBV6-1 to TRBJ2-2; D is unclear. Trimming shortened V by 6 bases and J by 1 base, and 9 bases separated the two germline ends. Germline V lookup: CDR1 MNHNS, CDR2 SASEGT. The CDR3 runs 14 residues. As DNA, the CDR3 is TGTGCCAGCAGAAAATACAGGAACACCGGGGAGCTGTTTTTT. It is translated as CASRKYRNTGELFF.

The V call is TRBV7-6, the J call TRBJ1-1; a possible D gene is TRBD1 (5 bases). Looked up from germline, CDR1 is SGHVS and CDR2 is FNYEAQ. V shed 5 bases and J shed 1 base, with 17 bases lying between them. The CDR3 contains 16 residues. The CDR3 region is CASSPGQGRTNTEAFF. The CDR3 DNA reads TGTGCCAGCAGCCCCGGACAAGGCAGGACGAACACTGAAGCTTTCTTT.

Remarks on this clone: The sample carries other DNA sequences with the same CDR3. The V gene is TRBV23-1, the J gene TRBJ2-5, with D tentatively TRBD2 (6 bases). TRBV23-1 counts as an open reading frame of uncertain function. The CDR3 has 14 amino acids. The V end lost 8 bases, the J end lost 2 bases, and 15 bases lay between the germline ends. DNA for the CDR3: TGCGCCAGCCCGCCGGGGGAGGTTCAAGAGACCCAGTACTTC. Encoded protein: CASPPGEVQETQYF.

This clone was seen a single time. The chain couples TRBV9 to TRBJ1-2; D is ambiguous. Germline V gives CDR1 SGDLS, CDR2 YYNGEE. Trimming removed 5 bases from V and 7 bases from J, with 9 bases in between. The CDR3 totals 11 residues. CDR3 nucleotides: TGTGCCAGCAGTGATCGGGTTGGCTACACCTTC. It codes for CASSDRVGYTF.

The V and J genes are TRBV5-1 and TRBJ1-1, with TRBD1 as a possible D gene (5 bases). Between the trimmed V and J ends, which lost 0 bases and 0 bases, there was a span of 9 bases. Germline CDR1 is SGHRS and CDR2 is YFSETQ. The CDR3 contains 15 residues. The CDR3 loop reads CASSLEGVMNTEAFF. CDR3 nucleotide sequence: TGCGCCAGCAGCTTGGAAGGGGTCATGAACACTGAAGCTTTCTTT.

A few counts support this clone. The genes are TRBV5-1 and TRBJ2-7, with a possible D match to TRBD2 (5 bases). Per germline, CDR1 SGHRS and CDR2 YFSETQ. This CDR3 is 14 amino acids long. Trimming cost V 4 bases and J 6 bases, with 17 bases left between them. CDR3 bases: TGCGCCAGCAGCCGACGGGCCCCGGGGATCGAGCAGTACTTC. Its translation: CASSRRAPGIEQYF.

This clone was detected a few times. The chain employs TRBV30 and TRBJ2-7; TRBD1 aligns across 10 bases. The CDR3 has 16 amino acids. The V gene end was trimmed by 2 bases and the J gene end by 0 bases; junction bases not matched to a gene: 7. Germline V CDR1 and CDR2: GTSNPN, SVGIG (reference sequence). The CDR3 region has the DNA TGTGCCTGGAGTTCGGGACAGGGGACTAGCTCCTACGAGCAGTACTTC. Residues: CAWSSGQGTSSYEQYF.

The chain uses TRBV6-5 and TRBJ2-7; 10 bases agree with TRBD1. This CDR3 region has 14 residues. In germline, CDR1 is MNHEY, CDR2 SVGAGI. With 6 bases clipped from V and 9 bases from J, the junction kept 11 bases outside the gene matches. The DNA of the CDR3 is TGTGCCAGCAGACGAGGACAGGGGGGAGTTGGGCAGTACTTC. Protein: CASRRGQGGVGQYF.

This chain links TRBV2 with TRBJ1-5; 9 nucleotides line up with TRBD1. V lost 7 bases, J lost 6 bases, and 10 bases stayed unmatched. From germline, CDR1 is SNHLY and CDR2 FYNNEI. This CDR3 has 15 amino acids. CDR3 in DNA: TGTGCCAGCACCGGAGGGGGACAGGGCGGTCAGCCCCAGCATTTT. Protein product: CASTGGGQGGQPQHF.

V gene TRBV2 combines with J gene TRBJ2-7; 7 nucleotides agree with TRBD1. CDR1 SNHLY and CDR2 FYNNEI come from the germline V gene. This CDR3 is built from 12 residues. V lost 9 bases, J lost 3 bases, and 5 bases stayed unmatched. This CDR3 is CARGTVNYEQYF. CDR3 bases: TGTGCCAGGGGGACAGTTAACTACGAGCAGTACTTC.